The source of this T cell receptor beta chain is a study of cytomegalovirus exposure and HLA in healthy donors. About the research overall: The study's early data release held 80 million to 95 million unique TCRs from HLA-typed donors.

Amplification used 60 Vbeta primers and 13 Jbeta primers. TCRdb's copy holds only in-frame clones and misses some; the assay was immunoSEQ multiplex PCR. The sample holds about 190,000 clones, almost 75% seen once. The V gene's germline CDR1 is LNHDA and CDR2 SQIVND (reference sequence). There are 15 residues in the CDR3. The sample comprised PBMCs. The receptor's source is a woman aged 25 to 39 in good health and CMV-seropositive. The V call is TRBV19, the J call TRBJ2-5; TRBD1 aligns across 8 bases. The J call may not be correct, given that the DNA end is closer to TRBJ2-7. The CDR3 reads CASSIKPGGLYEQYF. CDR3 sequence (DNA): TGTGCCAGTAGTATTAAACCAGGGGGCCTCTACGAGCAGTACTTC.